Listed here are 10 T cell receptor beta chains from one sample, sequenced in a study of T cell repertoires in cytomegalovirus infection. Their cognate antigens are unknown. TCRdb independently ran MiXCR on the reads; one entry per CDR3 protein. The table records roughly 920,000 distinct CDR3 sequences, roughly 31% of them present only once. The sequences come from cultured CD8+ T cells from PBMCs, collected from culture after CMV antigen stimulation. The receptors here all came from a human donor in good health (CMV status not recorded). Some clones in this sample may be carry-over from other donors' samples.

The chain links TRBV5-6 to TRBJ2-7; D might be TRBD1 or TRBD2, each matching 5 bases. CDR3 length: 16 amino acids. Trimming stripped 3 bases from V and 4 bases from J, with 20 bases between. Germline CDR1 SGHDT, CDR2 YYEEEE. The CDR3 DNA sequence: TGTGCCAGCAGCTCCGAAGGAGAGGGGCTGGTTTACGAGCAGTACGTC. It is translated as CASSSEGEGLVYEQYV.

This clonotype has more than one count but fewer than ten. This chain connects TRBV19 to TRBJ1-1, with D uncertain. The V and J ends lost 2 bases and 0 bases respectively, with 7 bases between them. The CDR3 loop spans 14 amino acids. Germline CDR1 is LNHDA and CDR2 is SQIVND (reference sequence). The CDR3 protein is CASSIMGMNTEAFF. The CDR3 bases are TGTGCCAGTAGTATAATGGGGATGAACACTGAAGCTTTCTTT.

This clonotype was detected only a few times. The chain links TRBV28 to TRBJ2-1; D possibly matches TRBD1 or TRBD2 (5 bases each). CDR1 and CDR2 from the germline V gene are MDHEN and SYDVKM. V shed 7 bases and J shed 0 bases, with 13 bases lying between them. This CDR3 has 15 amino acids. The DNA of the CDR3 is TGTGCCAGCATTGCCCTGGGGACCTCCTACAATGAGCAGTTCTTC. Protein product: CASIALGTSYNEQFF.

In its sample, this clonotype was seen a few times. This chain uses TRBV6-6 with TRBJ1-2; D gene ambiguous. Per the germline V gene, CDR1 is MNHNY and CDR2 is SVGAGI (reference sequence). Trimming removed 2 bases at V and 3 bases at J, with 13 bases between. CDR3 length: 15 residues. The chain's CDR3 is CASSYPLDGYYGYTF. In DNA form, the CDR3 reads TGTGCCAGCAGTTACCCCCTGGACGGCTACTATGGCTACACCTTC.

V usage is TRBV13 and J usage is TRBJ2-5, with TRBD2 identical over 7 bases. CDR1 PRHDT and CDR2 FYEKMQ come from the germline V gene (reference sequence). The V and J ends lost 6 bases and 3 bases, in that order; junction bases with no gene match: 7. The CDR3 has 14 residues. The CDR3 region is CASSSRGTKETQYF. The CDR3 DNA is TGTGCCAGCAGTTCGCGGGGGACTAAAGAGACCCAGTACTTC.

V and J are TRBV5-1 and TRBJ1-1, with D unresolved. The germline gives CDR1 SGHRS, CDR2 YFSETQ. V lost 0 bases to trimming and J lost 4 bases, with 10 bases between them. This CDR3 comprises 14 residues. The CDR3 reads CASSLAAEFTEAFF. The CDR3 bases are TGCGCCAGCAGCTTGGCCGCGGAATTCACTGAAGCTTTCTTT.

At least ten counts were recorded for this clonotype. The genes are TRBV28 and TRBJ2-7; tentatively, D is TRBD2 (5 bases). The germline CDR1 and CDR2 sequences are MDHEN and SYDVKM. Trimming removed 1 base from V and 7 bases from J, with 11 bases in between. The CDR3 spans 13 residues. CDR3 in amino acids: CASSLSGVWEQYV. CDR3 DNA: TGTGCCAGCAGTTTATCCGGGGTATGGGAGCAGTACGTC.

The CDR3 DNA reads TGCGCCAGCAGTGAGGAGGACGGACGCACAGATACGCAGTATTTT. This sequence encodes CASSEEDGRTDTQYF. The rearrangement uses TRBV10-1 and TRBJ2-3; the D is unclear. The CDR3 runs to 15 residues. The germline V and J ends were trimmed by 2 bases and 1 base, with 10 bases remaining between them. The germline CDR1 and CDR2 sequences are WNHNN and SYGVQD (reference sequence).

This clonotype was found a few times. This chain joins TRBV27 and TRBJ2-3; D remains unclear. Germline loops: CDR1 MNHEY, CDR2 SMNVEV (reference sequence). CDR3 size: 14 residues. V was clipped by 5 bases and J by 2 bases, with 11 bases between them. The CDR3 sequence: CASSTWSFTDTQYF. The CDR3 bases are TGTGCCAGCAGTACCTGGTCTTTCACAGATACGCAGTATTTT.

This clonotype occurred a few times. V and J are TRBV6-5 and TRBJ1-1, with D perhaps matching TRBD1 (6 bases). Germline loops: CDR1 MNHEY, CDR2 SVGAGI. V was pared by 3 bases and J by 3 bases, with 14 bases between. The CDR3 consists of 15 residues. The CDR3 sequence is CASSYPSGGYTEAFF. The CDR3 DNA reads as TGTGCCAGCAGTTATCCTTCCGGGGGCTACACTGAAGCTTTCTTT.